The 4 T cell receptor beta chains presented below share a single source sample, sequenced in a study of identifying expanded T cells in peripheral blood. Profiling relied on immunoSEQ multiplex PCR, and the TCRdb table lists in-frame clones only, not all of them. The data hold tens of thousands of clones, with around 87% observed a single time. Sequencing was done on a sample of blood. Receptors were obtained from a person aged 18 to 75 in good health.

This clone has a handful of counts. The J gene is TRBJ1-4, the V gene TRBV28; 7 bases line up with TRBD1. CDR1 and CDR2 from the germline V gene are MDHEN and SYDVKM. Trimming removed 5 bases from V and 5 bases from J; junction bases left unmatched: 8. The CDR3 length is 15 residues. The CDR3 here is CASSTGQTGNEKLFF. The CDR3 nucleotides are TGTGCCAGCAGTACGGGACAGACTGGAAATGAAAAACTGTTTTTT.

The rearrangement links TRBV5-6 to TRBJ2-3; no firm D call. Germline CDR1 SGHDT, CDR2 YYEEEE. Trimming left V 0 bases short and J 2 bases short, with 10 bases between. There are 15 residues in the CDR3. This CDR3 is CASSLGRTPTDTQYF. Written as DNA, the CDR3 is TGTGCCAGCAGCTTGGGAAGGACCCCCACAGATACGCAGTATTTT.

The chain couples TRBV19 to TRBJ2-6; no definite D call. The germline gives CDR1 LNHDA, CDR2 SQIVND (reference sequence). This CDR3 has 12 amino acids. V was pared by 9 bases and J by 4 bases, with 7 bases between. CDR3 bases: TGTGCCAGCACTAACGGGGCCAACGTCCTGACTTTC. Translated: CASTNGANVLTF.

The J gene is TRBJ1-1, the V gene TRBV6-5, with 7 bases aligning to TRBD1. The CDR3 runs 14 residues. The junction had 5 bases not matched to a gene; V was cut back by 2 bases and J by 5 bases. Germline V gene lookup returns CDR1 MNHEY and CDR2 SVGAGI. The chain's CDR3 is CASSYRGHATEAFF. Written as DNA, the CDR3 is TGTGCCAGCAGTTACAGGGGGCATGCGACTGAAGCTTTCTTT.